One sample yielded the 9 T cell receptor beta chains listed below, sequenced in a study of blood T cells in healthy people across ages. A sample-barcoded 5' primer and a J-beta primer mix were used in a second PCR of roughly 7 to 11 cycles. TCRdb analysed the 5' RACE reads with MiXCR anew, one entry per CDR3 protein. In the table there are about 1.8 million distinct CDR3 sequences, about 49% of which are singletons. Sequencing was carried out using blood. These receptors all come from a woman aged 40 to 50 in good health.

The rearrangement joins TRBV18 to TRBJ1-2; 8 bases are shared with TRBD1. After removal of 3 bases from V and 6 bases from J, the junction contained 9 bases not matched to a gene. Germline-derived CDR1 and CDR2 are KGHSH and LQKENI. This CDR3 comprises 15 residues. Here the CDR3 reads CASSPLIGQGHGYTF. Written as DNA, the CDR3 is TGTGCCAGCTCACCTCTAATCGGACAGGGACATGGCTACACCTTC.

The DNA for the CDR3 is TGTGCCAGCAGTTTATTTTGGGACAGCCAAGAGACCCAGTACTTC. Translating it yields CASSLFWDSQETQYF. V gene TRBV27 combines with J gene TRBJ2-5; 7 bases match TRBD1. CDR1 is MNHEY and CDR2 is SMNVEV in the germline V gene (reference sequence). The CDR3 has 15 amino acids. V lost 1 base and J lost 1; bases outside the gene matches: 3.

The rearrangement joins TRBV11-2 to TRBJ2-7, with D possibly being TRBD1 (6 bases). V was clipped by 3 bases and J by 5 bases, with 14 bases between them. The CDR3 runs 14 residues. Germline values: CDR1 SGHAT, CDR2 FQNNGV. The CDR3, as DNA: TGTGCCAGCAGCTTTGGTCAGGGGCCCAACGAGCAGTACTTC. Amino acids: CASSFGQGPNEQYF.

The chain's CDR3 is CASFSLRQGNITEAFF. CDR3 sequence (DNA): TGTGCCAGCTTTTCGTTGCGGCAGGGTAACATTACTGAAGCTTTCTTT. The chain couples TRBV6-2 or TRBV6-3 to TRBJ1-1; maybe TRBD1 (5 bases). Trimming pared 8 bases from V and 5 bases from J, leaving 24 bases between. This CDR3 is 16 amino acids long. The germline V gene encodes CDR1 MNHEY and CDR2 SVGEGT.

The V gene is TRBV30, the J gene TRBJ2-7; the D gene is possibly TRBD1 (5 bases). The CDR3 has 14 amino acids. Germline CDR1 and CDR2: GTSNPN and SVGIG (reference sequence). The V gene lost 2 bases and the J gene lost 2 bases, with 13 bases spanning the gap. CDR3 region: CAWSPGLGTYEQYF. The DNA for the CDR3 is TGTGCCTGGAGTCCAGGGCTTGGGACCTACGAGCAGTACTTC.

There are a few counts of this clonotype. The rearrangement joins TRBV6-5 to TRBJ2-5; D possibly corresponds to TRBD2 (6 bases). Looked up from germline, CDR1 is MNHEY and CDR2 is SVGAGI. This CDR3 region has 13 residues. V shed 6 bases and J shed 1 base, with 9 bases lying between them. For the CDR3, the DNA is TGTGCCAGCAGGGCGACTAGCCAAGAGACCCAGTACTTC. Its protein is CASRATSQETQYF.

This clonotype came up a few times. The chain's CDR3 is CASSTRTGRDEKLFF. The CDR3 nucleotides read TGTGCCAGCAGCACCCGGACAGGGAGGGATGAAAAACTGTTTTTT. The gene calls are TRBV7-6 and TRBJ1-4; 8 bases align to TRBD1. There are 15 residues in the CDR3. Germline loops: CDR1 SGHVS, CDR2 FNYEAQ. Losses at the gene ends were 5 bases for V and 6 bases for J; bases not matched to a gene: 8. The variable domain in full, with the rest retrieved from reference TRBV7-6 and TRBJ1-4, is GAGVSQSPRYKVTKRGQDVALRCDPISGHVSLYWYRQALGQGPEFLTYFNYEAQQDKSGLPNDRFSAERPEGSISTLTIQRTEQRDSAMYRCASSTRTGRDEKLFFGSGTQLSVL.

The chain couples TRBV15 to TRBJ2-3; a possible D gene is TRBD1 (5 bases). Trimming cost V 3 bases and J 0 bases, with 13 bases left between them. Germline CDR1 and CDR2: LNHNV and YYDKDF (reference sequence). The CDR3 runs 16 residues. Here the CDR3 reads CATSSLRTRSTDTQYF. The CDR3 DNA is TGTGCCACCAGCAGCCTTAGGACACGTAGCACAGATACGCAGTATTTT.

This clonotype was observed a few times. The V call is TRBV5-1, the J call TRBJ2-4, with D perhaps assigned TRBD1 or TRBD2 (5 bases each). There are 15 residues in the CDR3. V gave up 3 bases and J gave up 1 base, with 11 bases separating them. CDR1 is SGHRS, CDR2 YFSETQ, per germline. In nucleotides, the CDR3 is TGCGCCAGCAGCTCCCTAGAGGGGGCCAAAAACATTCAGTACTTC. Protein: CASSSLEGAKNIQYF. Variable domain in full (rest from reference TRBV5-1 and TRBJ2-4): KAGVTQTPRYLIKTRGQQVTLSCSPISGHRSVSWYQQTPGQGLQFLFEYFSETQRNKGNFPGRFSGRQFSNSRSEMNVSTLELGDSALYLCASSSLEGAKNIQYFGAGTRLSVL.